This TCR beta chain is from a study of OX40 agonist ivuxolimab in advanced cancers. Looking at the study overall: The dose of intravenous ivuxolimab that patients received every 2 weeks ranged from 0.01 to 10 mg/kg. Study-level findings and limits: The antigens recognized by the expanded peripheral T cells, that is their antigen specificity, were not determined.

As regards this clone: Its antigen is currently unknown.

Clones were read by immunoSEQ multiplex PCR, and TCRdb kept only the in-frame ones, dropping some. This sample has nearly 9,000 clones, with about 87% found just once. The sample consisted of CD4+ or CD8+ T cells sorted from blood, taken in a trial of the OX40 agonist ivuxolimab. This TCR was sampled from an adult with an advanced solid tumor such as melanoma, head and neck, liver or kidney cancer.

The CDR3 DNA sequence: TGTGCCAGCAGGGGGTATTCAGATACGCAGTATTTT. Residues: CASRGYSDTQYF. The chain recombines TRBV7-9 with TRBJ2-3; D is undetermined. Germline V CDR1 and CDR2: SEHNR, FQNEAQ (reference sequence). The length of the CDR3 is 12 residues. Trimming shortened V by 6 bases and J by 4 bases, and 8 bases separated the two germline ends.